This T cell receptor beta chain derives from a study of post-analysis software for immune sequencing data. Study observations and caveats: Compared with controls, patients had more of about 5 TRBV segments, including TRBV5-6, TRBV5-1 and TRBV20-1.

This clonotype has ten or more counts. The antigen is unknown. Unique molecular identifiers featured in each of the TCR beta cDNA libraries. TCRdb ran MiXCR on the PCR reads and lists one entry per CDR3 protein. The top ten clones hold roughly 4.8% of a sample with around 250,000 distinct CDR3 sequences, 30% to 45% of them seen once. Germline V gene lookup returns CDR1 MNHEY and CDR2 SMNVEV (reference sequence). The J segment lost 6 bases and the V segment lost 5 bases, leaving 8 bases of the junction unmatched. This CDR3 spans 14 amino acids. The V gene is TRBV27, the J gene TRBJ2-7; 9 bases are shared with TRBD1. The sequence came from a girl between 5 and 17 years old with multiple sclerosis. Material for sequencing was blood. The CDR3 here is CASSPGTGNPEQYF. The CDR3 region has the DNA TGTGCCAGCAGTCCCGGGACAGGGAATCCCGAGCAGTACTTC.